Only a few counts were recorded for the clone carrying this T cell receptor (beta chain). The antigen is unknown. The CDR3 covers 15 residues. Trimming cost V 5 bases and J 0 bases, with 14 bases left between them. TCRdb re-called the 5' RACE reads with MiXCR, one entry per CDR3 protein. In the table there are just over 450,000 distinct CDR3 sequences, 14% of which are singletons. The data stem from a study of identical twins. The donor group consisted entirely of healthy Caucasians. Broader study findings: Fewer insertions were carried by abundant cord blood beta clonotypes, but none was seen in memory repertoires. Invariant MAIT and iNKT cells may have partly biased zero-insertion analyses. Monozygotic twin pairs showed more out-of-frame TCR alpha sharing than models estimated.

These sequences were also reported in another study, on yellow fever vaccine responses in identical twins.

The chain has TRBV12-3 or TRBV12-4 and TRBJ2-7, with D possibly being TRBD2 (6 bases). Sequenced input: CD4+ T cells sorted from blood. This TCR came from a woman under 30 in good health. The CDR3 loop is CASSPQGGVSYEQYF. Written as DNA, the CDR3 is TGTGCCAGCAGTCCTCAGGGCGGGGTCTCCTACGAGCAGTACTTC.